A single sample is the source of the 12 T cell receptor beta chains below, sequenced in a study of regulatory T cells in long-lasting Graves disease. Libraries of TCR beta came from iRepertoire HTBI primers plus Arm-PCR of CDR3 regions. TCRdb re-called the multiplex PCR reads through MiXCR, storing one row per CDR3 protein. The data contain about 210,000 distinct CDR3 sequences, roughly 20% of them seen just once; the ten biggest clones take up about 12%. Time point given: newly diagnosed GD, antithyroid drugs for less than 3 months. After RNA was extracted from PBMCs, the TCR library was made from it. Another study also made use of these data, one on T cells in Graves' hyperthyroidism and ophthalmopathy.

Sample: peripheral blood mononuclear cells (PBMCs), taken at new diagnosis, from a patient treated with antithyroid drugs. All receptors come from a woman aged 30 to 39 with Graves disease.

The table lists this clonotype with many counts. The gene calls are TRBV5-5 and TRBJ1-2; no firm D call. Germline V gene sequence: CDR1 SGHKS, CDR2 YYEKEE (reference sequence). Trimming removed 4 bases from V and 2 bases from J, with 18 bases in between. There are 16 residues in the CDR3. The CDR3 region has the DNA TGTGCCAGCAGCCCCACGGGCGGAACGACCAACTATGGCTACACCTTC. Translating gives CASSPTGGTTNYGYTF. The full variable domain, its missing parts supplied by reference TRBV5-5 and TRBJ1-2, is DAGVTQSPTHLIKTRGQQVTLRCSPISGHKSVSWYQQVLGQGPQFIFQYYEKEERGRGNFPDRFSARQFPNYSSELNVNALLLGDSALYLCASSPTGGTTNYGYTFGSGTRLTVV.

The V call is TRBV4-2, the J call TRBJ2-3; unclear D gene. The germline gives CDR1 LGHNA, CDR2 YNFKEQ. This CDR3 region has 16 residues. The ends were cut back, 0 bases at V and 3 bases at J, with 13 bases in the middle. CDR3 sequence (DNA): TGTGCCAGCAGCCAAGAGGGTGGAGCAGGTACAGATACGCAGTATTTT. It codes for CASSQEGGAGTDTQYF.

This clonotype was picked up many times. The V gene is TRBV12-3 or TRBV12-4, the J gene TRBJ1-1; 7 bases align to TRBD1. The CDR3 runs 15 residues. With V trimmed by 6 bases and J by 6 bases, 13 bases remained unmatched. The CDR3 DNA follows: TGTGCCAGCAGACCTCGACAGGGCCCGGGGTCTGAAGCTTTCTTT. Protein: CASRPRQGPGSEAFF.

This clonotype was observed at least ten times. The chain employs TRBV27 and TRBJ2-1, with 10 bases matching TRBD2. The J segment lost 6 bases and the V segment lost 2 bases, leaving 4 bases of the junction unmatched. CDR1 MNHEY and CDR2 SMNVEV come from the germline V gene (reference sequence). The CDR3 runs to 15 residues. CDR3 amino acids: CASSLLAGASNEQFF. Here the CDR3 DNA reads TGTGCCAGCAGTTTACTAGCGGGAGCCTCCAATGAGCAGTTCTTC.

The V gene is TRBV11-3, the J gene TRBJ2-1, with a tentative D call TRBD2 (6 bases). The CDR3 is 14 amino acids. The germline gives CDR1 SGHNT, CDR2 YENEEA. The V end was cut by 3 bases, the J end by 5 bases, with 11 bases between. The CDR3 loop is CASSFGGLDNEQFF. CDR3 in DNA: TGTGCCAGCAGCTTTGGGGGACTTGACAATGAGCAGTTCTTC.

This clonotype was observed at least ten times. The chain links TRBV15 to TRBJ2-1, with D uncertain. The CDR3 loop spans 14 amino acids. V lost 3 bases and J lost 4, with 10 bases in between. Germline lookup yields CDR1 LNHNV and CDR2 YYDKDF (reference sequence). In DNA form, the CDR3 reads TGTGCCACCAGCAGGCCCGAGACATACAATGAGCAGTTCTTC. This encodes CATSRPETYNEQFF.

This clonotype is labeled medium-sized. CDR3 loop: CASRRTGATGGNQPQHF. DNA for the CDR3: TGTGCCAGCAGACGGACAGGGGCAACGGGAGGCAATCAGCCCCAGCATTTT. The genes are TRBV2 and TRBJ1-5; the match to TRBD1 covers 9 bases. This CDR3 spans 17 amino acids. V lost 6 bases, J lost 2 bases, and 11 bases stayed unmatched. From germline, CDR1 is SNHLY and CDR2 FYNNEI.

This clonotype has at least ten counts. V usage is TRBV28 and J usage is TRBJ2-7, with 7 bases matching TRBD1. The V segment lost 5 bases and the J segment 2 bases; nucleotides outside the gene matches: 6. The CDR3 consists of 14 residues. Germline V gene data show CDR1 as MDHEN and CDR2 as SYDVKM. The CDR3 reads CASSPGTVAYEQYF. As DNA, the CDR3 is TGTGCCAGCAGTCCCGGGACAGTAGCCTACGAGCAGTACTTC.

On this clonotype itself: This probably arose from a read error, given a far larger clone one base away. The chain couples TRBV12-3 or TRBV12-4 to TRBJ1-1; maybe TRBD1 (5 bases). This CDR3 is 16 amino acids long. The CDR3 sequence: CASSPWSGRADTESFF. The CDR3 DNA reads TGTGCCAGCAGTCCATGGTCGGGCAGGGCGGACACTGAATCTTTCTTT.

Ten or more counts support this clonotype. The chain links TRBV30 to TRBJ1-5; tentatively, D is TRBD1 (6 bases). The ends were cut back, 0 bases at V and 1 base at J, with 16 bases in the middle. The CDR3 is made up of 17 amino acids. Germline V gives CDR1 GTSNPN, CDR2 SVGIG (reference sequence). CDR3 nucleotides: TGTGCCTGGAGTGTAAAGGGGGAGAGGAAGAGCAATCAGCCCCAGCATTTT. Translating gives CAWSVKGERKSNQPQHF.

This clonotype was seen a handful of times. V is TRBV4-2 and J is TRBJ2-3; perhaps D is TRBD1 or TRBD2 (5 bases each). CDR1 and CDR2 (germline): LGHNA, YNFKEQ. The CDR3 is 15 residues long. The V and J ends lost 4 bases and 2 bases respectively, with 13 bases between them. The CDR3 DNA is TGTGCCAGCAGCCCCCCGGGGCTCGACACAGATACGCAGTATTTT. Translation gives CASSPPGLDTDTQYF.

This chain connects TRBV30 to TRBJ1-2; 7 bases agree with TRBD1. Germline lookup yields CDR1 GTSNPN and CDR2 SVGIG (reference sequence). This CDR3 comprises 15 residues. V was pared by 7 bases and J by 6 bases, with 17 bases of the junction left unmatched. The CDR3 DNA follows: TGTGCCTCCCTCTGGACAGGATGGGCTGGGGATGGCTACACCTTC. The encoded protein is CASLWTGWAGDGYTF.